The 6 T cell receptor beta chains given below trace back to one sample, sequenced in a study of blood T cells in healthy people across ages (dated by TCRdb to between 2014 and 2017). The library was built by means of 5' RACE. TCRdb names Illumina HiSeq 2500 as the instrument used. A second PCR of roughly 7 to 12 cycles was run with a J-beta primer mix and a sample-barcoded 5' primer. The public reads were run again by TCRdb, first through fastp at Q25 and then through MiXCR, and only productive beta chains were kept. All rows with the same CDR3 protein become a single entry with the most common DNA and genes. A total of hundreds of thousands of distinct CDR3 sequences appear in this sample, around 54% of them only once. The leading ten clones occupy approximately 40% of the sample. Sequencing was done on a sample of blood. The receptors here all came from a man between 60 and 75 years old in good health.

The rearrangement uses TRBV29-1 and TRBJ2-5; TRBD1 agrees at 8 bases. V shed 2 bases, J shed 5 bases, and the junction held 7 bases outside the gene matches. CDR3 length: 14 residues. CDR1 and CDR2 (germline): SQVTM, ANQGSEA. The CDR3 loop is CSVERTGSHETQYF. CDR3 sequence (DNA): TGCAGCGTTGAACGGACAGGGAGCCATGAGACCCAGTACTTC. The full variable domain, with the rest looked up from reference TRBV29-1 and TRBJ2-5, is SAVISQKPSRDICQRGTSLTIQCQVDSQVTMMFWYRQQPGQSLTLIATANQGSEATYESGFVIDKFPISRPNLTFSTLTVSNMSPEDSSIYLCSVERTGSHETQYFGPGTRLLVL.

The chain uses TRBV7-2 and TRBJ2-5, with 15 nucleotides matching TRBD2. Germline V gene lookup returns CDR1 SGHTA and CDR2 FQGNSA. The CDR3 covers 16 residues. V gave up 5 bases and J gave up 1 base; unmatched junction bases: 2. DNA for the CDR3: TGTGCCAGCAGCCGGACTAGCGGGGGGGCCCAAGAGACCCAGTACTTC. Amino acids: CASSRTSGGAQETQYF.

This clonotype was picked up a small number of times. The chain employs TRBV6-5 and TRBJ1-2; 8 bases fit TRBD1. Germline assignment: CDR1 MNHEY and CDR2 SVGAGI. V lost 2 bases to trimming and J lost 7 bases; unmatched junction nucleotides: 6. The CDR3 covers 14 residues. The CDR3 loop reads CASSYRQGNLGYTF. CDR3 DNA sequence: TGTGCCAGCAGTTACCGACAGGGGAACCTTGGCTACACCTTC.

V is TRBV6-2 or TRBV6-3 and J is TRBJ2-2; D unclear. CDR3 size: 12 residues. The ends were cut back, 7 bases at V and 2 bases at J, with 5 bases in the middle. CDR1 and CDR2 (germline): MNHEY, SVGEGT. CDR3 nucleotide sequence: TGTGCCAGCACCGTAAACACCGGGGAGCTGTTTTTT. Protein sequence: CASTVNTGELFF.

The chain employs TRBV12-3 or TRBV12-4 and TRBJ2-4; D perhaps matches TRBD1 (7 bases). The end of the DNA is better explained by TRBJ2-5, so the J call may be wrong. This CDR3 has 17 residues. Written as DNA, the CDR3 is TGTGCCAGCAGCCAGGGGGGAACAGGGTGGGCCCAAGAGACCCAGTACTTC. Its protein is CASSQGGTGWAQETQYF.

The chain is built from TRBV27 and TRBJ1-6, with D perhaps TRBD1 (6 bases). The CDR3 totals 16 residues. CDR1 and CDR2 (germline): MNHEY, SMNVEV (reference sequence). V lost 4 bases and J lost 7, with 17 bases in between. Here the CDR3 DNA reads TGTGCCAGCAGTTCCCTCGGGGGCGCGGACAATTCACCCCTCCACTTT. It yields the protein CASSSLGGADNSPLHF.